Listed here are 24 T cell receptor beta chains from one sample, sequenced in a study of T cell changes during pregnancy in multiple sclerosis. The data were produced by immunoSEQ multiplex PCR, yet TCRdb's version contains in-frame clones alone and is incomplete. The sample comprises about 60,000 clones, roughly nine tenths of which are singletons, and 0.6% to 0.8% rests with the top ten. The material was CD4+ T cells from peripheral blood mononuclear cells, obtained in the first trimester of pregnancy. The receptor source for this set is a female donor with multiple sclerosis, enrolled in a pregnancy study.

The chain has TRBV9 and TRBJ1-3; maybe TRBD1 (6 bases). V was clipped by 0 bases and J by 6 bases, with 13 bases between them. CDR3 size: 15 residues. Germline lookup yields CDR1 SGDLS and CDR2 YYNGEE. The CDR3 here is CASSVGQGILNTIYF. The CDR3 DNA sequence: TGTGCCAGCAGCGTAGGGCAGGGGATTCTAAACACCATATATTTT.

The rearrangement joins TRBV2 to TRBJ2-7; 10 bases line up with TRBD1. In germline, CDR1 is SNHLY, CDR2 FYNNEI. The CDR3 is made up of 14 amino acids. J gave up 4 bases and V 7 bases, and 7 bases lay outside the gene matches. The CDR3 DNA reads TGTGCCAGCACTAGGGACAGGGGTCCTTACGAGCAGTACTTC. It translates to CASTRDRGPYEQYF.

The chain uses TRBV5-4 and TRBJ1-1, with 9 bases matching TRBD1. This CDR3 comprises 14 residues. The germline gives CDR1 SGHNT, CDR2 YYREEE (reference sequence). The V gene end was trimmed by 5 bases and the J gene end by 3 bases; junction bases not matched to a gene: 5. CDR3 in amino acids: CASSLTGGDTEAFF. Here the CDR3 DNA reads TGTGCCAGCAGTTTGACAGGGGGGGACACTGAAGCTTTCTTT.

V usage is TRBV7-2 and J usage is TRBJ1-6; 7 nucleotides align to TRBD1. The CDR3 consists of 13 residues. Germline V gene data show CDR1 as SGHTA and CDR2 as FQGNSA. V was clipped by 1 base and J by 10 bases; unmatched bases: 1. In nucleotides, the CDR3 is TGTGCCAGCAGCTTAGGGGGACAGTCACCCCTCCACTTT. Translation gives CASSLGGQSPLHF.

The rearrangement uses TRBV9 and TRBJ1-4, with TRBD1 as a possible D gene (6 bases). Germline loops: CDR1 SGDLS, CDR2 YYNGEE. The germline V and J ends were trimmed by 4 bases and 6 bases, with 16 bases remaining between them. CDR3 length equals 15 residues. The CDR3 region is CASSLRGYRDEKLFF. As DNA, the CDR3 is TGTGCCAGCAGCCTCCGAGGGTACAGGGATGAAAAACTGTTTTTT.

The chain uses TRBV9 and TRBJ1-2; 7 bases align to TRBD1. Trimming removed 3 bases from V and 4 bases from J; junction bases left unmatched: 6. This CDR3 has 14 amino acids. The germline V gene has CDR1 SGDLS and CDR2 YYNGEE. The CDR3 nucleotides are TGTGCCAGCAGCGATTACAGGGGTCTCTATGGCTACACCTTC. Its translation: CASSDYRGLYGYTF.

V is TRBV7-2 and J is TRBJ2-3, with 7 nucleotides matching TRBD2. After removal of 5 bases from V and 0 bases from J, the junction contained 14 bases not matched to a gene. This CDR3 has 18 amino acids. Germline CDR1 reads SGHTA; CDR2 reads FQGNSA. The CDR3 coding sequence is TGTGCCAGCAGCGCCTTGCGAGCGGGGTCCCTTAGCACAGATACGCAGTATTTT. Translation: CASSALRAGSLSTDTQYF.

The chain is built from TRBV9 and TRBJ2-1, with TRBD2 as a possible D gene (5 bases). Germline CDR1 and CDR2: SGDLS and YYNGEE. Trimming left V 0 bases short and J 10 bases short, with 17 bases between. The CDR3 covers 15 residues. As DNA, the CDR3 is TGTGCCAGCAGCGTAGCTACTAAGCTAGGCGGGGAGCAGTTCTTC. Protein product: CASSVATKLGGEQFF. The full variable domain, rest sourced from reference TRBV9 and TRBJ2-1, is DSGVTQTPKHLITATGQRVTLRCSPRSGDLSVYWYQQSLDQGLQFLIQYYNGEERAKGNILERFSAQQFPDLHSELNLSSLELGDSALYFCASSVATKLGGEQFFGPGTRLTVL.

The chain couples TRBV14 to TRBJ1-1, with 7 bases aligning to TRBD1. This CDR3 contains 12 residues. Trimming cost V 4 bases and J 12 bases; bases outside gene matches: 8. The germline gives CDR1 SGHDN, CDR2 FVKESK. The CDR3 is CASSRQGVVSFF. The CDR3 nucleotides are TGTGCCAGCAGCCGGCAGGGGGTTGTGTCTTTCTTT.

The V and J genes are TRBV19 and TRBJ2-2; weak D call: TRBD2 (5 bases). V lost 6 bases, J lost 2 bases, and 13 bases lay in between. The germline gives CDR1 LNHDA, CDR2 SQIVND (reference sequence). There are 15 residues in the CDR3. The CDR3 DNA follows: TGTGCCAGTAGGGAGGTCCAGTTAAACACCGGGGAGCTGTTTTTT. This translates into CASREVQLNTGELFF.

The V gene is TRBV28, the J gene TRBJ2-7; 12 bases align to TRBD2. The CDR3 is 15 amino acids. The germline CDR1 and CDR2 sequences are MDHEN and SYDVKM. V shed 5 bases, J shed 4 bases, and the junction held 6 bases outside the gene matches. The CDR3 bases are TGTGCCAGCAGTCCCCTAGCGGGGGGGCGTTACGAGCAGTACTTC. Protein product: CASSPLAGGRYEQYF.

J is TRBJ2-3 and V is TRBV4-2, with TRBD1 identical over 10 bases. This CDR3 region has 16 residues. Germline-derived CDR1 and CDR2 are LGHNA and YNFKEQ. Trimming took 5 bases from V and 3 from J; bases not matched to a gene: 8. The CDR3 nucleotides are TGTGCCAGCAGCGCTTCCGGGACAGGGGATACAGATACGCAGTATTTT. This translates into CASSASGTGDTDTQYF.

Comment on this clone: Germline is not matched at one junction end, which may reflect a read error. J is TRBJ2-7 and V is TRBV7-2, with TRBD1 identical over 8 bases. Germline values: CDR1 SGHTA, CDR2 FQGNSA. The CDR3 consists of 15 residues. The CDR3 reads CASSLDRGPLYEQYF. CDR3 sequence (DNA): TGTGCCAGCAGTTTAGACAGGGGCCCCCTCTACGAGCAGTACTTC.

This chain joins TRBV29-1 and TRBJ1-2; D gene ambiguous. Germline CDR1 and CDR2: SQVTM and ANQGSEA. Trimming cost V 7 bases and J 5 bases, with 14 bases left between them. The CDR3 is 12 amino acids. The CDR3 protein is CSAAGNPYGYTF. The CDR3, as DNA: TGCAGCGCGGCGGGGAATCCTTATGGCTACACCTTC. The variable domain in full, with the rest retrieved from reference TRBV29-1 and TRBJ1-2, is SAVISQKPSRDICQRGTSLTIQCQVDSQVTMMFWYRQQPGQSLTLIATANQGSEATYESGFVIDKFPISRPNLTFSTLTVSNMSPEDSSIYLCSAAGNPYGYTFGSGTRLTVV.

V usage is TRBV23-1 and J usage is TRBJ1-4; D is perhaps TRBD1 (5 bases). TRBV23-1 is treated as an ORF (open reading frame) with a function not yet certain. The CDR3 loop spans 15 amino acids. The V and J ends lost 5 bases and 6 bases respectively, with 16 bases between them. This CDR3 is CASSRFSGDDEKLFF. The CDR3 DNA is TGCGCCAGCAGTAGATTTTCGGGGGATGATGAAAAACTGTTTTTT.

This CDR3 is CASSSRGDSVSFF. The CDR3 bases are TGTGCCAGTAGCTCGAGGGGGGACAGTGTTTCTTTCTTT. J is TRBJ1-1 and V is TRBV19, with TRBD1 identical over 7 bases. CDR3 length: 13 amino acids. From germline, CDR1 is LNHDA and CDR2 SQIVND (reference sequence). V lost 6 bases to trimming and J lost 12 bases; unmatched junction nucleotides: 13.

The chain couples TRBV7-2 to TRBJ2-1; possibly TRBD2 for D (6 bases). Trimming stripped 1 base from V and 0 bases from J, with 7 bases between. The CDR3 length is 15 residues. Germline assignment: CDR1 SGHTA and CDR2 FQGNSA. CDR3 coding DNA: TGTGCCAGCAGCTTAGGCGGGGTCTCCTACAATGAGCAGTTCTTC. Translating it yields CASSLGGVSYNEQFF. The variable domain in full, with the rest retrieved from reference TRBV7-2 and TRBJ2-1, is GAGVSQSPSNKVTEKGKDVELRCDPISGHTALYWYRQSLGQGLEFLIYFQGNSAPDKSGLPSDRFSAERTGGSVSTLTIQRTQQEDSAVYLCASSLGGVSYNEQFFGPGTRLTVL.

This clone appeared a single time. The chain recombines TRBV19 with TRBJ1-5, with unresolved D. Looked up from germline, CDR1 is LNHDA and CDR2 is SQIVND (reference sequence). V lost 3 bases, J lost 6 bases, and 6 bases lay in between. The CDR3 totals 12 residues. This chain's CDR3 is CASSILFQPQHF. The CDR3 region has the DNA TGTGCCAGTAGTATCCTTTTTCAGCCCCAGCATTTT.

This chain uses TRBV14 with TRBJ1-2; 7 bases match TRBD1. The CDR3 spans 15 residues. Germline loops: CDR1 SGHDN, CDR2 FVKESK. Losses at the gene ends were 4 bases for V and 7 bases for J; bases not matched to a gene: 12. CDR3 coding DNA: TGTGCCAGCAGCCCGAAGGGGGCAGGGGGGTCTGGCTACACCTTC. It codes for CASSPKGAGGSGYTF.

This clone showed up just a few times. V and J are TRBV7-3 and TRBJ1-1, with no clear D. Germline assignment: CDR1 SGHTA and CDR2 FQGTGA. This CDR3 spans 13 amino acids. V shed 5 bases and J shed 0 bases, with 7 bases lying between them. CDR3 sequence: CASSGTVNTEAFF. Written as DNA, the CDR3 is TGTGCCAGCAGCGGAACAGTGAACACTGAAGCTTTCTTT.

The CDR3 protein is CASSISRGTGQPQHF. CDR3 DNA: TGTGCCAGTAGTATAAGCAGGGGTACGGGTCAGCCCCAGCATTTT. The rearrangement joins TRBV19 to TRBJ1-5; D may be TRBD1 (6 bases). CDR1 LNHDA and CDR2 SQIVND come from the germline V gene (reference sequence). The CDR3 runs to 15 residues. The V end was cut by 2 bases, the J end by 6 bases, with 14 bases between.

The chain combines TRBV6-5 with TRBJ1-2; D unclear. CDR1 is MNHEY and CDR2 is SVGAGI in the germline V gene. V was trimmed by 5 bases and J by 2 bases, leaving 15 bases between them. The CDR3 extends over 15 amino acids. CDR3 bases: TGTGCCAGCAGTCCACGACCTAGAGCAAACTATGGCTACACCTTC. Protein sequence: CASSPRPRANYGYTF.

This clone was observed a single time. The V call is TRBV29-1, the J call TRBJ2-3; 7 nucleotides align to TRBD2. Germline CDR1 SQVTM, CDR2 ANQGSEA. V trimming: 6 bases; J trimming: 0 bases; junction bases outside the gene matches: 6. CDR3 size: 14 residues. CDR3 DNA sequence: TGCAGCGTCGCGTCTAGCGGTAGCACAGATACGCAGTATTTT. This codes for CSVASSGSTDTQYF.

This chain connects TRBV7-2 to TRBJ1-2; 8 bases line up with TRBD1. V lost 5 bases to trimming and J lost 4 bases; unmatched junction nucleotides: 3. The CDR3 extends over 13 amino acids. In germline, CDR1 is SGHTA, CDR2 FQGNSA. The chain's CDR3 is CASSPGTGYGYTF. The CDR3 bases are TGTGCCAGCAGCCCTGGGACAGGCTATGGCTACACCTTC.